The sequence of this T cell receptor (beta chain) was determined in a study of T cell repertoires in cytomegalovirus infection. Study summary: An indication of both CMV infection and matching HLA type came from public TCR beta signatures.

TCRdb processed the reads anew with MiXCR; each CDR3 protein has one entry. The sample shows some 940,000 distinct CDR3 sequences, 31% of them seen only once. Turning to this clonotype: What it binds is not known.

Germline V lookup: CDR1 MNHEY, CDR2 SVGEGT. The CDR3 spans 15 residues. V lost 5 bases and J lost 4; bases outside the gene matches: 7. This receptor was identified in a human donor in good health (CMV status not recorded). Some clones in this sample may be carry-over from other donors' samples. J is TRBJ2-1 and V is TRBV6-2 or TRBV6-3; 8 positions match TRBD2. The sample in question was cultured CD8+ T cells from PBMCs, obtained from culture after CMV antigen stimulation. The CDR3 DNA sequence: TGTGCCAGCAGTGGTGGAGCGGGGGCTTACAATGAGCAGTTCTTC. It is translated as CASSGGAGAYNEQFF.